This TCR beta chain was captured by sequencing in a study of CD8 T cells in Susac syndrome. About the research overall: Intravenous immunoglobulin alone or corticosteroids were being given to patients with Susac syndrome at blood draw, unless they were therapy-naive.

RNA totalling roughly 0.5 to 1 ug underwent reverse transcription with random hexamers. An immunoSEQ multiplex PCR generated amplified TCR beta CDR3 products spanning 54 Vbeta and 13 Jbeta. TCRdb re-called the immunoSEQ multiplex PCR reads with MiXCR, one entry per CDR3 protein. Among 200,000 to 300,000 distinct CDR3 sequences listed, roughly 95% were seen once. Sequencing of TCR beta was performed on blood CD8+ and CD4+ T cells. The diagnostic criteria were recently defined, and patients with Susac syndrome met them for definite or probable disease. Sequencing was done on a sample of CD4+ T cells from PBMCs. The sequence derives from a human donor with Susac syndrome.

The CDR3 coding sequence is TGTGCCGGTGGACAGACACCGAACACCGGGGAGCTGTTTTTT. This translates into CAGGQTPNTGELFF. The rearrangement links TRBV18 to TRBJ2-2; TRBD1 is a possible D gene (6 bases). CDR1 and CDR2 from the germline V gene are KGHSH and LQKENI. The CDR3 totals 14 residues. Trimming took 11 bases from V and 0 from J, leaving 13 bases between them.